Sequencing of this T cell receptor (beta chain) was carried out in a study of blood T cell repertoires in COVID-19. Study at large: Acute-phase and convalescent COVID-19 samples originated in the United States, Italy and Spain. PBMCs, B-cell-depleted T cells, or T cells were the source of the cDNA or gDNA that made up the material.

Participants' reported clinical history set cohort assignment. Cohort 3 recovery required two negative PCRs, clearance, or symptom resolution. Germline CDR1 reads LGHNT; CDR2 reads FRNRAP. The CDR3 runs 16 residues. Trimming cost V 5 bases and J 0 bases, with 17 bases left between them. Using immunoSEQ multiplex PCR, the repertoire was profiled, and TCRdb retains in-frame clones only, with some absent. Found here are 150,000 to 200,000 clones, 84% of them singletons; the top ten hold less than 15%. This clonotype originated in a man in his fifties or sixties who had recovered from COVID-19. This chain joins TRBV12-5 and TRBJ2-7; D possibly corresponds to TRBD1 (6 bases). Sequences were obtained from PBMCs or T cells enriched from blood (not recorded which). Here the CDR3 reads CASGAQGHRSSYEQYF. The CDR3 nucleotides read TGTGCTAGTGGTGCCCAGGGACACAGGAGCTCCTACGAGCAGTACTTC.